These 13 T cell receptor beta chains came from one sample sequenced in a study of PD-1 blockade in classical Hodgkin lymphoma. Time point specified: newly diagnosed, previously untreated cHL patient sample. Investigators isolated CD4+ T cells from thawed PBMCs through magnetic negative selection. Data came from immunoSEQ multiplex PCR; TCRdb stores just in-frame clones and leaves some out. Here the sample spans tens of thousands of clones, about nine tenths being singletons. The sequenced sample was CD4+ T cells from blood. The receptors come from a human donor with classical Hodgkin lymphoma.

This chain uses TRBV5-1 with TRBJ2-7; D is undetermined. The V gene's germline CDR1 is SGHRS and CDR2 YFSETQ. With 0 bases removed from V and 4 bases from J, the gap between germline ends came to 14 bases. This CDR3 is 15 amino acids long. CDR3 amino acids: CASSLGAGPGYEQYF. CDR3 DNA: TGCGCCAGCAGCTTGGGGGCAGGCCCAGGATACGAGCAGTACTTC.

V gene TRBV5-1 combines with J gene TRBJ1-4; D is unclear. This CDR3 has 13 residues. Trimming pared 4 bases from V and 5 bases from J, leaving 9 bases between. Germline CDR1 is SGHRS and CDR2 is YFSETQ. The CDR3 reads CASSMRNNEKLFF. The CDR3 nucleotides are TGCGCCAGCAGCATGAGAAACAATGAAAAACTGTTTTTT. The full variable domain, completed using reference TRBV5-1 and TRBJ1-4, is KAGVTQTPRYLIKTRGQQVTLSCSPISGHRSVSWYQQTPGQGLQFLFEYFSETQRNKGNFPGRFSGRQFSNSRSEMNVSTLELGDSALYLCASSMRNNEKLFFGSGTQLSVL.

V is TRBV19 and J is TRBJ2-6, with unresolved D. CDR3 length: 14 residues. Germline V gene data show CDR1 as LNHDA and CDR2 as SQIVND (reference sequence). V was pared by 7 bases and J by 0 bases, with 7 bases between. CDR3 bases: TGTGCCAGTAAGGAGAGCTCTGGGGCCAACGTCCTGACTTTC. Translation gives CASKESSGANVLTF.

V is TRBV6-6 and J is TRBJ1-2, with 7 bases fitting TRBD1. This CDR3 has 15 residues. The germline V gene has CDR1 MNHNY and CDR2 SVGAGI (reference sequence). With 6 bases clipped from V and 4 bases from J, the junction kept 11 bases outside the gene matches. CDR3 bases: TGTGCCAGCAGACTCATACAGGGGAGTGGCTATGGCTACACCTTC. Residues: CASRLIQGSGYGYTF.

The chain employs TRBV4-1 and TRBJ1-4, with D unclear. Germline V CDR1 and CDR2: MGHRA, YSYEKL. V was trimmed by 4 bases and J by 0 bases, leaving 12 bases between them. This CDR3 is 16 amino acids long. The CDR3 nucleotides are TGCGCCAGCAGCCTATCCCGGGGAGCAACTAATGAAAAACTGTTTTTT. Translation: CASSLSRGATNEKLFF.

V and J are TRBV27 and TRBJ2-5; 11 nucleotides match TRBD2. Germline lookup yields CDR1 MNHEY and CDR2 SMNVEV (reference sequence). This CDR3 comprises 17 residues. The V segment lost 3 bases and the J segment 3 bases; nucleotides outside the gene matches: 9. This chain's CDR3 is CASSFSSGRLREETQYF. The CDR3 DNA reads TGTGCCAGCAGTTTTTCTAGCGGGAGGTTGAGGGAAGAGACCCAGTACTTC.

The chain is built from TRBV10-1 and TRBJ2-5; TRBD1 agrees at 7 bases. The CDR3 is 15 amino acids. The V gene's germline CDR1 is WNHNN and CDR2 SYGVQD (reference sequence). V was clipped by 2 bases and J by 5 bases; unmatched bases: 8. Written as DNA, the CDR3 is TGCGCCAGCAGTGAGGGGACAGCCGGGAAGGAGACCCAGTACTTC. Translation gives CASSEGTAGKETQYF.

The chain combines TRBV7-7 with TRBJ2-5; D may match TRBD1 or TRBD2 (6 bases each). From germline, CDR1 is SSHAT and CDR2 FNYEAQ (reference sequence). The CDR3 extends over 14 amino acids. Trimming took 5 bases from V and 5 from J, leaving 15 bases between them. CDR3 loop: CASSRGTGRETQYF. The CDR3 bases are TGTGCCAGCAGCAGGGGGACGGGGAGGGAGACCCAGTACTTC.

The genes are TRBV29-1 and TRBJ2-2; D not resolved. The germline V and J ends were trimmed by 4 bases and 6 bases, with 12 bases remaining between them. The germline CDR1 and CDR2 sequences are SQVTM and ANQGSEA. The CDR3 extends over 13 amino acids. The CDR3 nucleotides are TGCAGCGTTGGTCGAACTACTTCCGGGGAGCTGTTTTTT. Translation gives CSVGRTTSGELFF.

The chain recombines TRBV7-9 with TRBJ1-1; D gene unclear. Germline values: CDR1 SEHNR, CDR2 FQNEAQ (reference sequence). The CDR3 spans 14 residues. V was pared by 3 bases and J by 1 base, with 9 bases between. The CDR3 DNA is TGTGCCAGCAGCTTCGGGGTGTCGAACACTGAAGCTTTCTTT. This translates into CASSFGVSNTEAFF.

This rearrangement joins TRBV25-1 to TRBJ2-3; TRBD1 matches at 9 bases. The J segment lost 2 bases and the V segment lost 4 bases, leaving 7 bases of the junction unmatched. CDR3 length: 16 amino acids. Per germline, CDR1 MGHDK and CDR2 SYGVNS. In nucleotides, the CDR3 is TGTGCCAGCAGTGCGAGACAGGGGGTAGACACAGATACGCAGTATTTT. Residues: CASSARQGVDTDTQYF.

The V call is TRBV2, the J call TRBJ1-1, with D possibly TRBD1 on 6 matching bases. In germline, CDR1 is SNHLY, CDR2 FYNNEI. Trimming left V 2 bases short and J 9 bases short, with 10 bases between. The CDR3 length is 12 residues. CDR3 region: CASSERGHQAFF. The CDR3 nucleotides are TGTGCCAGCAGTGAAAGGGGACACCAAGCTTTCTTT.

This clone came up once. This chain's CDR3 is CASSPGTNYEQYF. In DNA, the CDR3 is TGCGCCAGCAGCCCCGGGACAAACTACGAGCAGTACTTC. The chain joins TRBV5-1 to TRBJ2-7, with D possibly being TRBD1 (6 bases). CDR1 and CDR2 (germline): SGHRS, YFSETQ. V was cut by 4 bases and J by 3 bases, with 11 bases left in between. This CDR3 region has 13 residues.